This entry is about one TCR beta chain. There are a few counts of this clone. The clone's antigen remains unknown. No base quality information exists; no much larger clone differs at one position. Libraries were made using the immunoSEQ multiplex PCR assay. For TCR sequencing, RNA was extracted from every sample and reverse transcribed into cDNA to serve as template. First-strand cDNA was synthesized with SuperScript III using a 2:1 mix of oligo-dT and random hexamers. A synthetic immune receptor repertoire was used to gauge amplification bias, and whatever bias remained was removed computationally. The authors' analysis ran thus. Raw reads were preprocessed to remove errors, and CDR3 was defined by IMGT conventions from the conserved cysteine to phenylalanine. Clonality was computed as 1 minus the Shannon entropy, with the entropy normalized by log2 of the number of productive unique TCRs. Scalp TCRbeta sequences were cross-referenced with sorted blood CD4 and CD8 repertoires so that the CD4 or CD8 identity of scalp clones could be inferred. TCRdb holds this immuneACCESS table with in-frame rearrangements only. Some clones are missing; in checked studies, unresolved V genes explain under half, and the rest has no known cause. The DNA was the basis for D and trimming; V, J and clone size are from that table. The sample table shows roughly 97,000 clones, and more than 35% are seen once. The top ten constitute about 1.5% of the sample.

Lesional scalp punch biopsies and peripheral blood were obtained from alopecia areata patients. PBMCs were isolated by density centrifugation and stained for CD3, CD4 and CD8, after which CD4+ and CD8+ T cells were sorted on a FACSAria. This specimen belongs to a study of CD8+ T cells in alopecia areata (dated by TCRdb to 2016 to 2019). For the study in its entirety: Treated patients were enrolled in an open-label pilot trial of oral tofacitinib at 5 to 10 mg twice daily for moderate-to-severe alopecia areata. Tofacitinib was given for 6 to 18 months, followed by 6 months of follow-up off drug to assess delayed response and recurrence. To study T cell clonal expansion in alopecia areata, the researchers applied high-throughput TCRbeta sequencing to both the C3H/HeJ mouse model and human patients. Human TCRbeta sequencing covered scalp tissue and sorted CD4+ and CD8+ peripheral blood T cells from patchy and totalis/universalis alopecia areata patients and healthy controls. Tofacitinib-treated patients had biopsies at baseline and at 4 and 24 weeks of treatment, with a later scalp biopsy in several patients. Scalp clonality was compared among normal scalp (n=4), patchy alopecia areata scalp (n=8), and alopecia totalis/universalis scalp (n=8). RNA came from the PAXgene miRNA kit for fixed scalp, the miRNeasy kit for PBMCs, and the RNeasy kit for mouse skin. TCRbeta CDR3 regions were amplified by immunoSEQ multiplex PCR with 35 Vbeta forward and 13 Jbeta reverse primers.

Points the paper makes about the study in general: Shared TCR sequences between patients were less evident than in mice, which may be partly attributable to HLA diversity in the patient population. Compared with normal scalp, lesional scalp had higher clonality and more expanded CD8+ clones, particularly in alopecia totalis/universalis, a pattern that suggests antigenic drive. Scalp TCR repertoire analysis is complicated because resident alphabeta T cells in normal human skin are also sequenced, whereas mouse skin is dominated by gammadelta T cells.

Reading from cysteine to phenylalanine, the CDR3 counts 12 amino acids. Only CDR3 DNA remains: 36 bases, in frame from the first base. The CDR1 and CDR2 encoded by the germline V gene are MDHEN and SYDVKM. The germline ends are 10 bases apart after V is trimmed by 6 bases and J by 7 bases. The sample was CD4+ T cells sorted from blood. The receptor was derived from a human donor with alopecia areata. Recombination linked TRBV28 to TRBJ2-1, with the D gene not confidently named. The nucleotides are TGTGCCAGCAGCGCAGGTTTGAATGAGCAGTTCTTC. Its protein is CASSAGLNEQFF. The CDR3 plus the reference TRBV28 and TRBJ2-1 genes for the other parts give the full variable domain: DVKVTQSSRYLVKRTGEKVFLECVQDMDHENMFWYRQDPGLGLRLIYFSYDVKMKEKGDIPEGYSVSREKKERFSLILESASTNQTSMYLCASSAGLNEQFFGPGTRLTVL.